The 16 T cell receptor beta chains below all came from one sample that was sequenced in a study of cytomegalovirus exposure and HLA in healthy donors. The PCR ran on 60 Vbeta and 13 Jbeta primers. Sequencing used immunoSEQ multiplex PCR; TCRdb keeps in-frame clones, though not all of them. The sample has 150,000 to 200,000 clones, approximately 84% seen once. The sequenced sample consisted of PBMCs. Receptors were obtained from a man between 18 and 29 years old in good health and CMV-seronegative.

V gene TRBV4-1 combines with J gene TRBJ2-5, with 7 nucleotides matching TRBD2. The tail of the sequence fits TRBJ2-7 better, so the J call may be wrong. Germline CDR1 reads MGHRA; CDR2 reads YSYEKL. CDR3 length equals 18 residues. CDR3 region: CASSQGGGTDSFYYEQYF. CDR3 coding DNA: TGCGCCAGCAGCCAAGGGGGGGGAACCGACAGCTTCTACTACGAGCAGTACTTC.

The chain links TRBV14 to TRBJ1-2; weak D call: TRBD1 (5 bases). Germline V lookup: CDR1 SGHDN, CDR2 FVKESK. The CDR3 loop spans 15 amino acids. Between the trimmed V and J ends, which lost 4 bases and 1 base, there was a span of 13 bases. The CDR3 region is CASSPTTVLNYGYTF. CDR3 nucleotides: TGTGCCAGCAGCCCAACGACAGTCCTTAACTATGGCTACACCTTC. Looking up the rest from reference TRBV14 and TRBJ1-2 gives the full variable domain: EAGVTQFPSHSVIEKGQTVTLRCDPISGHDNLYWYRRVMGKEIKFLLHFVKESKQDESGMPNNRFLAERTGGTYSTLKVQPAELEDSGVYFCASSPTTVLNYGYTFGSGTRLTVV.

A note on this clone: In the same sample, other DNA sequences code for this CDR3. V gene TRBV10-3 combines with J gene TRBJ1-5; 7 nucleotides match TRBD1. Unmatched junction bases numbered 3, after V lost 6 bases and J lost 4 bases. Per germline, CDR1 ENHRY and CDR2 SYGVKD. CDR3 size: 13 residues. The CDR3 reads CAIRGQSNQPQHF. CDR3 nucleotides: TGTGCCATCAGGGGACAGTCTAATCAGCCCCAGCATTTT.

This clone has just one count. The same CDR3 can be traced to other DNA sequences in this sample. The chain employs TRBV20-1 and TRBJ2-5; D is ambiguous. This CDR3 spans 10 amino acids. V was pared by 2 bases and J by 5 bases, with 3 bases between. Per germline, CDR1 DFQATT and CDR2 SNEGSKA (reference sequence). CDR3 DNA: TGCAGTGCTAGACGGGAGACCCAGTACTTC. This codes for CSARRETQYF.

V gene TRBV27 combines with J gene TRBJ2-3; 7 positions agree with TRBD2. The CDR3 sequence is 14 residues long. The V and J ends lost 5 bases and 5 bases, in that order; junction bases with no gene match: 7. In germline, CDR1 is MNHEY, CDR2 SMNVEV (reference sequence). The CDR3 region is CASSTLLAVDTQYF. The CDR3 DNA is TGTGCCAGCAGTACTTTGCTAGCGGTAGATACGCAGTATTTT.

This chain links TRBV5-1 with TRBJ1-2; 7 bases agree with TRBD1. J gave up 5 bases and V 3 bases, and 10 bases lay outside the gene matches. The germline V gene encodes CDR1 SGHRS and CDR2 YFSETQ. The CDR3 is 15 residues long. The chain's CDR3 is CASSSGTELLYGYTF. CDR3 in DNA: TGCGCCAGCAGCTCGGGGACAGAGTTGCTATATGGCTACACCTTC.

The chain combines TRBV7-9 with TRBJ2-1, with 8 bases lining up with TRBD1. CDR3 size: 13 residues. CDR1 is SEHNR and CDR2 is FQNEAQ in the germline V gene (reference sequence). With V trimmed by 6 bases and J by 9 bases, 7 bases remained unmatched. CDR3 coding DNA: TGTGCCAGCAGGGACAGGGAGGAGGGTGAGCAGTTCTTC. Translating gives CASRDREEGEQFF. Using reference TRBV7-9 and TRBJ2-1 for the parts outside the CDR3, the full variable domain is DTGVSQNPRHKITKRGQNVTFRCDPISEHNRLYWYRQTLGQGPEFLTYFQNEAQLEKSRLLSDRFSAERPKGSFSTLEIQRTEQGDSAMYLCASRDREEGEQFFGPGTRLTVL.

The rearrangement uses TRBV7-2 and TRBJ2-7; 8 nucleotides align to TRBD2. Per the germline V gene, CDR1 is SGHTA and CDR2 is FQGNSA. This CDR3 contains 15 residues. J was trimmed by 5 bases and V by 5 bases; bases with no gene match: 11. The CDR3 loop reads CASSEPGLGSHEQYF. As DNA, the CDR3 is TGTGCCAGCAGCGAACCGGGACTAGGGTCTCACGAGCAGTACTTC.

The chain joins TRBV7-8 to TRBJ1-2, with D hard to call. V dropped 4 bases and J dropped 3 bases, with 6 bases sitting between them. There are 12 residues in the CDR3. Per the germline V gene, CDR1 is SGHVS and CDR2 is FQNEAQ. The CDR3 DNA follows: TGTGCCAGCAGCTACCAGGACTATGGCTACACCTTC. Its protein product is CASSYQDYGYTF. Looking up the rest from reference TRBV7-8 and TRBJ1-2 gives the full variable domain: GAGVSQSPRYKVAKRGQDVALRCDPISGHVSLFWYQQALGQGPEFLTYFQNEAQLDKSGLPSDRFFAERPEGSVSTLKIQRTQQEDSAVYLCASSYQDYGYTFGSGTRLTVV.

This chain connects TRBV5-6 to TRBJ2-2; weak D call: TRBD1 (6 bases). The CDR3 has 17 amino acids. V was shortened by 3 bases and J by 8 bases, with 23 bases between the two germline ends. Germline CDR1 reads SGHDT; CDR2 reads YYEEEE. This CDR3 is CASSWRQGPHFLGELFF. The CDR3 DNA is TGTGCCAGCAGCTGGAGGCAGGGGCCTCACTTTTTGGGGGAGCTGTTTTTT.

Of note for this clone: Other nucleotide sequences in the sample specify the same CDR3. This chain uses TRBV5-1 with TRBJ2-1; 13 nucleotides align to TRBD2. Per germline, CDR1 SGHRS and CDR2 YFSETQ. Trimming took 4 bases from V and 2 from J; bases not matched to a gene: 12. The CDR3 length is 19 residues. The CDR3 bases are TGCGCCAGCAGCACCCTCGGACTAGCGGGGGCCCTGGCCTACAATGAGCAGTTCTTC. This gives the protein CASSTLGLAGALAYNEQFF.

V and J are TRBV5-1 and TRBJ2-1; 12 nucleotides align to TRBD2. Per the germline V gene, CDR1 is SGHRS and CDR2 is YFSETQ. V dropped 3 bases and J dropped 6; count of bases not matched to a gene: 10. The CDR3 runs 17 residues. The CDR3 is CASSWPLAGGPTNEQFF. DNA for the CDR3: TGCGCCAGCAGCTGGCCCCTAGCGGGAGGGCCGACCAATGAGCAGTTCTTC.

The chain recombines TRBV10-2 with TRBJ2-7; maybe TRBD2 (6 bases). This CDR3 region has 16 residues. The germline CDR1 and CDR2 sequences are WSHSY and SAAADI. Between the trimmed V and J ends, which lost 0 bases and 2 bases, there was a span of 14 bases. The CDR3 bases are TGCGCCAGCAGTGAGTCGATGGGGACTGCTCCCTACGAGCAGTACTTC. It is translated as CASSESMGTAPYEQYF.

The chain has TRBV5-1 and TRBJ2-5, with 7 bases identical to TRBD2. CDR1 SGHRS and CDR2 YFSETQ come from the germline V gene. The V and J ends lost 6 bases and 3 bases, in that order; junction bases with no gene match: 5. The CDR3 covers 13 residues. This CDR3 reads CASKQAGKETQYF. DNA of the CDR3: TGCGCCAGCAAGCAAGCGGGGAAAGAGACCCAGTACTTC.

The chain uses TRBV7-3 and TRBJ2-5, with D perhaps TRBD1 (6 bases). Germline V gives CDR1 SGHTA, CDR2 FQGTGA. The V and J ends lost 3 bases and 5 bases respectively, with 10 bases between them. The CDR3 is 13 residues long. The DNA of the CDR3 is TGTGCCAGCAGCTTCTCAGGGGAGGAGACCCAGTACTTC. Protein product: CASSFSGEETQYF.

This chain joins TRBV11-1 and TRBJ1-4; D call uncertain. V was clipped by 5 bases and J by 3 bases, with 10 bases between them. The CDR3 is made up of 14 amino acids. Per the germline V gene, CDR1 is SGHAT and CDR2 is FQDESV (reference sequence). CDR3 sequence: CASSREASNEKLFF. The DNA of the CDR3 is TGTGCCAGCAGCAGGGAGGCCTCTAATGAAAAACTGTTTTTT.